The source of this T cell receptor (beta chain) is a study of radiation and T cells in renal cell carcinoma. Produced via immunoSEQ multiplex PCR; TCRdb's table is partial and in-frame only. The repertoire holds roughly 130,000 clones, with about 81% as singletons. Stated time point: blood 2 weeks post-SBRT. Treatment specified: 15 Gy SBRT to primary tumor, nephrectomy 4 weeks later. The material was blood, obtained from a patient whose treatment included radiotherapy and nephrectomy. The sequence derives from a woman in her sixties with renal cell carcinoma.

In nucleotides, the CDR3 is TGTGCCAGCAGCCTATCACAGGGAGGGGGGGTGAGCACTGAAGCTTTCTTT. This codes for CASSLSQGGGVSTEAFF. V usage is TRBV7-8 and J usage is TRBJ1-1; D possibly corresponds to TRBD1 (6 bases). This CDR3 has 17 residues. Trimming cost V 5 bases and J 4 bases, with 23 bases left between them. The V gene's germline CDR1 is SGHVS and CDR2 FQNEAQ.